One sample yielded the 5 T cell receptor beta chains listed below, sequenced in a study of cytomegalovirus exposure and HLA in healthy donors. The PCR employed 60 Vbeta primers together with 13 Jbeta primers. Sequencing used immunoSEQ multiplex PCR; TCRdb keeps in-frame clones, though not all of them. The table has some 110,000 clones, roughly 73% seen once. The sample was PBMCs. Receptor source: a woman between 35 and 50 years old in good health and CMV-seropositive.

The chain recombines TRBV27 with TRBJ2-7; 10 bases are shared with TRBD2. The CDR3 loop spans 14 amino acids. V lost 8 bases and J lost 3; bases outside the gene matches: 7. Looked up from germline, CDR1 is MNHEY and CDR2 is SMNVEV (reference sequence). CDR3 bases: TGTGCCAGCGCTCCTAGCGGGAGTTTCTACGAGCAGTACTTC. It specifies CASAPSGSFYEQYF.

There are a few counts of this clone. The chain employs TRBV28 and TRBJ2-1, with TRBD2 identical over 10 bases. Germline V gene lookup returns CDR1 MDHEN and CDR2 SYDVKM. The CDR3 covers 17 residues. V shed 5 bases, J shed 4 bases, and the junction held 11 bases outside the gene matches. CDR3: CASSLSGRVLIYNEQFF. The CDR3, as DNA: TGTGCCAGCAGTCTCAGCGGGAGGGTCTTGATTTACAATGAGCAGTTCTTC.

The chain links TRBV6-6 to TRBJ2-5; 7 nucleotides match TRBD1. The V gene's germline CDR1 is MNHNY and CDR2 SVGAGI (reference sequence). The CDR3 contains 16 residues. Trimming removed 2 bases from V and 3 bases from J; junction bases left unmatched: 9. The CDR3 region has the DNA TGTGCCAGCAGTTACACGGACTTTGACAGGGAAGAGACCCAGTACTTC. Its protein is CASSYTDFDREETQYF.

The CDR3 reads CAGGTGGTYEQYF. CDR3 bases: TGTGCCGGTGGGACAGGGGGAACCTACGAGCAGTACTTC. V is TRBV28 and J is TRBJ2-7; 11 nucleotides line up with TRBD1. This CDR3 region has 13 residues. V gave up 11 bases and J gave up 2 bases; unmatched junction bases: 5. Germline CDR1 reads MDHEN; CDR2 reads SYDVKM.

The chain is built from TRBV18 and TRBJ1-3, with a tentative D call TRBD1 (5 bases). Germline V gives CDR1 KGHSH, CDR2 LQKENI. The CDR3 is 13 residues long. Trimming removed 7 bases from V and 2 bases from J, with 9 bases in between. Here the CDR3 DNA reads TGTGCCAGCTACCAGGGAACTGGAAACACCATATATTTT. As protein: CASYQGTGNTIYF.